Sequencing of this TCR beta chain was carried out in a study of cytomegalovirus exposure and HLA in healthy donors (dated by TCRdb to 2016 to 2017). Background for the entire study: An earlier analysis of approximately 590 of the donors reported 250 to 350 Gb of sequence data and 117 million unique TCR beta sequences from about 179 million T cells. Around 320 gigabases of sequencing data and around 87 million unique TCR sequences were included in an early release covering 550 to 800 HLA-typed donors. Of the 300 to 450 genotyped donors, less than 85% were placed in the genetic ancestry cluster associated with self-reported Caucasian donors. The study aimed to test whether cataloging public T cell receptors could reveal signatures of past pathogen exposure. The T cell repertoires of some 670 subjects were profiled by immunosequencing and related to cytomegalovirus serostatus. In addition to the first cohort of roughly 670 subjects, a separate validation cohort of approximately 110 different subjects was used. The study combined high-throughput TCR immunosequencing, statistical association of individual TCRs with disease status, and machine learning to predict cytomegalovirus infection status. In a later analysis, previously published TCR beta repertoires from 550 to 750 donors were re-analyzed and high-resolution HLA genotyping was added so that TCR occurrence patterns could be studied. Rather than using new phenotypic data, the later analysis identified candidate immune exposures from TCR beta sequences and from how often those sequences occurred across donors. An earlier analysis of fewer than 750 of the donors used high-throughput TCR beta sequencing to judge whether each TCR beta V gene segment behaved as functional or pseudogenic. Donor age, sex, ethnicity and CMV serostatus were compiled together with the repertoire data. In a later genetic analysis, genome-wide SNP genotypes for about 55% of the 666 donors were used, and that subset was treated as a discovery cohort. Every repertoire in the discovery cohort had been generated on one and the same sequencing platform. Both class I and class II loci were covered by HLA typing, at four-digit resolution. The number of donors typed differed by locus, with 629-630 for A, B, C, DRB1 and DQB1, more than 500 for DQA1, about 610 for DPA1, and some 470 for DPB1. Four or five DR-DQ haplotypes were handled as single units for association and clustering because linkage in the cohort was strong. Among 350 to 400 genotyped donors of the cohort, an average of about 240,000 unique TCR beta nucleotide sequences were sequenced per donor, around 20% of them non-productive.

Of note for this clone: This receptor's antigen is unknown. Qualities for individual bases were not recorded, and no much larger clone is one base off.

The cohort was made up of 650 to 700 healthy bone marrow donors. At the time of sampling, every cohort member was nominally healthy, though immune exposures that went unrecorded were likely present. The donor was CMV seropositive and was included in the group of 289 seropositive cohort members. A peripheral blood sample was collected from each donor, and TCR beta sequencing was performed on peripheral blood mononuclear cells. Genomic DNA was extracted from the blood cell samples with the Qiagen DNeasy Blood Extraction Kit. Overall results and qualifications from the work: According to the authors, the approach could potentially be generalized to other disease states and immunological phenotypes. Most TCR sequences were seen in very few donors, while some public TCRs were found in many individuals. A further reported finding was that TCR beta sequences accurately predicted the HLA-A and HLA-B alleles for most subjects in the first cohort. In a later analysis, TCR association rates were found to vary across HLA loci, with the most associated TCRs seen for DRB1 alleles and the fewest for HLA-C alleles. An association between a missense DCLRE1C variant and V-gene and J-gene trimming of TCR beta chains was found in a later genetic analysis and replicated in an independent cohort. Because counts were too low, around 17 rarely observed V segments, including chromosome 9 orphons, were left out of the earlier analysis of 587 of the donors. Assigning TCR associations to individual alleles was difficult when HLA alleles, especially DR and DQ, strongly co-occurred. In an earlier analysis of more than 500 of the donors, most TCR beta V segments appeared in productive rearrangements about 87% or about 30% of the time, broadly matching IMGT annotations. A total of 164 TCR beta chains were listed by the study as associated with cytomegalovirus. In both the original and validation cohorts, the classifier was reported to diagnose cytomegalovirus status with high specificity and sensitivity. The presence/absence analyses assumed that sequencing depth was roughly uniform across donors, and that assumption may not be true. In a later analysis, most CMV-associated TCR beta chains were found to appear HLA-restricted, with HLA associations seemingly driven largely by CMV exposure. Some IMGT-functional V segments, including TRBV6-2 and TRBV6-3, could not be told apart with the 87-base-pair reads, so those segments were excluded. In vitro tests confirmed that a few of the cytomegalovirus-associated TCR beta chains recognize cytomegalovirus antigens. A later analysis found that HLA-associated TCR beta chains were more clonally expanded and had lower generation probabilities than equally common non-associated chains. A later analysis reported that several top co-occurrence clusters appeared linked to parvovirus B19, influenza, CMV and Epstein-Barr virus. Immune exposure information for the cohort was limited to CMV serostatus. Correlated functional status among segregating V segments might reflect linkage disequilibrium, but an unknown experimental factor could not be ruled out. Because HLA typing was unavailable for some donors at each locus, only the typed subset was used in association tests. Compared with the approximately 670-donor mean, donors in an Asian-associated ancestry cluster had fewer N-insertions in productive TCRs, according to a later genetic analysis. The cohort was sequenced for TCR beta chains only, and without alpha or paired-chain data the features that could be detected were limited. Specific HLA alleles were associated with 15,000 to 20,000 TCR beta sequences at a false discovery rate of 0.05 in a later analysis. A cluster of highly shared sequence variants was judged likely to represent a technical artifact of the sequencing pipeline.

Libraries came from the immunoSEQ multiplex PCR assay. A mixture of 60 forward primers for TCR Vbeta segments and 13 reverse primers for TCR Jbeta segments was used in the multiplex PCR. The CDR3 region of rearranged TCR beta genes was amplified from genomic DNA by a multiplex PCR assay. The Illumina HiSeq System was used to sequence the amplified TCR beta libraries as 87-base-pair reads. Per the original workflow: A later analysis counted tens of millions of unique TCR beta chains across the 640 or so repertoires, and some 11 million of these chains were shared by at least two donors. To remove PCR and sequencing errors, raw reads were error-corrected and collapsed into unique sequences using a nearest-neighbor algorithm that merged closely related sequences. Alignment of CDR3 sequences to IMGT reference sequences was used to assign V, D and J gene segments. Each retained sequence needed at least a six-nucleotide match to both a V gene segment and a J gene segment. Rearrangements were classified as productive when the CDR3 lacked stop codons and remained in frame with V and J, and all other rearrangements were classified as non-productive. CDR3 was defined by IMGT convention, running from the second conserved V-encoded cysteine to the conserved J-encoded phenylalanine. Sequences without an unambiguous match to a single V gene segment were excluded from the earlier analysis of several hundred of the donors. An earlier analysis of around 600 of the donors classified V segments as functional when productive rearrangements were above 56.7% and as segregating when the standard deviation between donors was above 5%. A statistical classification framework was developed to diagnose cytomegalovirus status using the catalog of TCR beta chain sequences. In a later analysis, TCR nucleotide sequences were compared against IMGT/GENE-DB human TR gene sequences so that V and J genes could be assigned. In a later analysis, CDR3 sequences and most-parsimonious VDJ recombination scenarios were assigned using the TCRdist pipeline. In a later analysis, every TCR beta chain was defined by the combination of its CDR3 amino acid sequence and its V-gene family, and reads without a unique V-gene family were dropped. In a later analysis, 450 to 600 highly shared, low-generation-probability nucleotide sequences were removed to address suspected cross-contamination and a sequencing artifact. For each public chain, a later analysis derived a clonal expansion index from normalized ranks of inferred template counts within each repertoire. A later analysis computed generation probabilities with a VDJ recombination model fitted to out-of-frame rearrangements, and checked the results against IGoR. Hypergeometric tests were used in a later analysis to score TCR-TCR, TCR-HLA and TCR-CMV co-occurrence, with a repertoire-size bias correction applied to the TCR pairs. In a later analysis, false discovery rates were estimated by permuting HLA or CMV assignments 20 times. In a later analysis, co-occurring TCRs were grouped with DBSCAN, and TCRdist sequence similarity was added when clustering was performed within HLA-allele-positive subsets. Repertoires with fewer than 30,000 or more than 120,000 public chains were left out of co-occurrence clustering, as were roughly five repertoires with anomalous nucleotide sharing. As stored in TCRdb, this immuneACCESS dataset retains in-frame rearrangements with V and J assigned. A fraction of the clones does not appear; measured against another copy, unresolved V genes explain less than half of the discrepancy, and the remainder lacks a known reason. The V and J calls and clone size come from that table; D and trimming were worked out from the DNA. The sample table shows approximately 100,000 clones, and roughly four fifths are seen once. The leading ten clones occupy around 6.4% of the sample.

The CDR3 measures 16 amino acids from cysteine to phenylalanine. Of the read, only the CDR3 DNA is kept; its 48 bases are in frame from base 1. Relative to germline, V is missing 4 bases and J is missing 0 bases, with 6 bases of the junction outside any gene match. CDR1 and CDR2 were assigned from the germline V gene as MGHRA and YSYEKL. Sequencing used PBMCs. The chain uses TRBV4-1 and TRBJ1-2; TRBD1 agrees with 9 junctional bases. This TCR came from a woman aged 45-60 years in good health and CMV-seropositive. The encoded CDR3 is CASSRRDRVTNYGYTF. In nucleotides, the sequence is TGCGCCAGCAGCCGGAGGGACAGGGTTACTAACTATGGCTACACCTTC.